This T cell receptor (beta chain) appears in the sequencing data of a study of CD8+CD57+ T cells in acquired aplastic anemia. In its sample, this clonotype was seen many times. No antigen is known for it. Study results and caveats: Patients and controls had in common twenty-nine CD8+ CDR3 sequences.

Patients chosen for sequencing had CD8+CD57+ cells that had expanded, as shown by flow cytometry. Germline values: CDR1 SGHVS, CDR2 FNYEAQ. The CDR3 sequence is 13 residues long. J gave up 7 bases and V 6 bases, and 5 bases lay outside the gene matches. It was genomic DNA that served as the template for profiling TCR beta VDJ and CDR3. TCRdb re-called the reads through MiXCR, storing one row per CDR3 protein. The repertoire holds some 140,000 distinct CDR3 sequences, with less than 60% as singletons. The specimen sequenced was sorted CD4+, CD8+, or CD8+CD57+ T cells (not recorded which) from PBMCs. The rearrangement joins TRBV7-6 to TRBJ1-4; 7 nucleotides align to TRBD1. The sequence was obtained from a human donor with aplastic anemia. The CDR3: CASSWTGPEKLFF. The CDR3, as DNA: TGTGCCAGCAGTTGGACAGGCCCTGAAAAACTGTTTTTT. The full variable domain, its missing parts supplied by reference TRBV7-6 and TRBJ1-4, is GAGVSQSPRYKVTKRGQDVALRCDPISGHVSLYWYRQALGQGPEFLTYFNYEAQQDKSGLPNDRFSAERPEGSISTLTIQRTEQRDSAMYRCASSWTGPEKLFFGSGTQLSVL.